The subject of this entry is one T cell receptor (beta chain). The antigen remains unidentified. The data are from a study of shared clonotypes between healthy human individuals. Produced via immunoSEQ multiplex PCR; TCRdb's table is partial and in-frame only. The data show 550,000 to 850,000 clones, less than 85% seen once. Findings and limits, study-wide: Some naive CD4 clonotypes, roughly 5%, turned up in common across several donors.

Germline CDR1 reads SNHLY; CDR2 reads FYNNEI. The CDR3 spans 15 residues. Trimming removed 4 bases at V and 0 bases at J, with 10 bases between. Sequenced: memory CD4+ T cells sorted from blood. Described subset: CD45RA-negative fraction. The genes are TRBV2 and TRBJ2-4; D might be TRBD1 (5 bases). The TCR originated in a woman under 40 in good health. The CDR3 loop is CASSGTSLAKNIQYF. The CDR3, as DNA: TGTGCCAGCAGTGGGACATCTTTAGCCAAAAACATTCAGTACTTC.